The 11 T cell receptor beta chains reported below all come from one sample, sequenced in a study of T cell responses to AZD1222 COVID-19 vaccine. The method was immunoSEQ multiplex PCR; TCRdb's version includes in-frame clones alone and lacks a portion of them. The sample consists of more than 100,000 clones, 91% of them appearing once. The source was peripheral blood, collected 28 days after the second AZD1222 dose. All receptors come from an adult who received the AZD1222 COVID-19 vaccine.

V gene TRBV27 combines with J gene TRBJ1-3, with no clear D. The V end lost 3 bases, the J end lost 1 base, and 10 bases lay between the germline ends. Germline loops: CDR1 MNHEY, CDR2 SMNVEV (reference sequence). This CDR3 has 15 residues. CDR3 coding DNA: TGTGCCAGCAGTTTGGACCGCTCGTCTGGAAACACCATATATTTT. Translation: CASSLDRSSGNTIYF.

The chain links TRBV2 to TRBJ1-5; tentatively, D is TRBD1 (5 bases). V gave up 3 bases and J gave up 0 bases, with 12 bases separating them. CDR1 and CDR2 (germline): SNHLY, FYNNEI. The CDR3 is 16 residues long. CDR3 amino acids: CASSDQGRGSNQPQHF. In DNA, the CDR3 is TGTGCCAGCAGTGACCAAGGGAGGGGTAGCAATCAGCCCCAGCATTTT.

The chain recombines TRBV5-1 with TRBJ1-1, with D tentatively TRBD1 (5 bases). Germline assignment: CDR1 SGHRS and CDR2 YFSETQ. This CDR3 contains 15 residues. Between the trimmed V and J ends, which lost 0 bases and 5 bases, there was a span of 14 bases. CDR3 sequence: CASSLGSQGGTEAFF. The CDR3 DNA follows: TGCGCCAGCAGCTTGGGATCGCAGGGTGGGACTGAAGCTTTCTTT.

The genes are TRBV29-1 and TRBJ1-5; no firm D call. The CDR3 is made up of 13 amino acids. The germline CDR1 and CDR2 sequences are SQVTM and ANQGSEA. Trimming took off 5 bases at V and 7 bases at J, with 15 bases between the two ends. The CDR3 protein is CSVKIQADQPQHF. The CDR3 DNA sequence: TGCAGCGTTAAGATCCAGGCTGACCAGCCCCAGCATTTT. Full variable domain (missing parts from reference TRBV29-1 and TRBJ1-5): SAVISQKPSRDICQRGTSLTIQCQVDSQVTMMFWYRQQPGQSLTLIATANQGSEATYESGFVIDKFPISRPNLTFSTLTVSNMSPEDSSIYLCSVKIQADQPQHFGDGTRLSIL.

This sequence joins TRBV24-1 and TRBJ2-2; D possibly matches TRBD1 or TRBD2 (6 bases each). The CDR3 is 15 amino acids. The V and J ends lost 3 bases and 6 bases respectively, with 13 bases between them. Germline V gene sequence: CDR1 KGHDR, CDR2 SFDVKD. The CDR3 nucleotides read TGTGCCACCAGTGATCGGGGGCAGGAAGCCGGGGAGCTGTTTTTT. Amino acid sequence: CATSDRGQEAGELFF.

This clone came up once. The genes are TRBV10-3 and TRBJ2-7; TRBD2 matches at 8 bases. V shed 1 base, J shed 0 bases, and the junction held 5 bases outside the gene matches. Germline values: CDR1 ENHRY, CDR2 SYGVKD. The CDR3 is made up of 16 amino acids. Here the CDR3 reads CAISEFSSGNSYEQYV. The CDR3 DNA follows: TGTGCCATCAGTGAGTTTAGTAGCGGGAACTCCTACGAGCAGTACGTC.

This clone was picked up a small number of times. The J gene is TRBJ1-2, the V gene TRBV30, with D tentatively TRBD1 (6 bases). Trimming pared 8 bases from V and 7 bases from J, leaving 14 bases between. The germline gives CDR1 GTSNPN, CDR2 SVGIG (reference sequence). The CDR3 is made up of 11 amino acids. The CDR3 nucleotides read TGTGCCAGCCCTGGGGGGCCTGGCTACACCTTC. This gives the protein CASPGGPGYTF.

The CDR3, as DNA: TGCGCCAGCAGCCCTAACCCAATAGCGGGAGGGGCTGGGGCCAACGTCCTGACTTTC. Translated: CASSPNPIAGGAGANVLTF. This chain joins TRBV5-1 and TRBJ2-6, with TRBD2 matching 11 bases. This CDR3 contains 19 residues. CDR1 SGHRS and CDR2 YFSETQ come from the germline V gene. J lost 2 bases, V lost 4 bases, and 11 bases had no gene match.

Here the CDR3 reads CASSATGQINEKLFF. CDR3 DNA sequence: TGTGCCAGCAGTGCCACGGGACAGATTAATGAAAAACTGTTTTTT. This sequence joins TRBV2 and TRBJ1-4; 7 nucleotides match TRBD1. Trimming took 4 bases from V and 4 from J; bases not matched to a gene: 6. The CDR3 runs 15 residues. Per germline, CDR1 SNHLY and CDR2 FYNNEI.

The chain employs TRBV15 and TRBJ1-5; tentative D call: TRBD1 (6 bases). The CDR3 is 15 amino acids. In germline, CDR1 is LNHNV, CDR2 YYDKDF (reference sequence). Trimming stripped 3 bases from V and 4 bases from J, with 13 bases between. The CDR3 sequence: CATSSEQGRNQPQHF. The CDR3 nucleotides are TGTGCCACCAGCAGTGAACAGGGTCGAAATCAGCCCCAGCATTTT.

The chain recombines TRBV4-1 with TRBJ2-3, with D possibly TRBD2 on 6 matching bases. Trimming removed 4 bases from V and 4 bases from J, with 15 bases in between. The germline CDR1 and CDR2 sequences are MGHRA and YSYEKL. This CDR3 has 15 amino acids. CDR3 bases: TGCGCCAGCAGCCCGCATGGGACTCCCGCAGATACGCAGTATTTT. Its translation is CASSPHGTPADTQYF.